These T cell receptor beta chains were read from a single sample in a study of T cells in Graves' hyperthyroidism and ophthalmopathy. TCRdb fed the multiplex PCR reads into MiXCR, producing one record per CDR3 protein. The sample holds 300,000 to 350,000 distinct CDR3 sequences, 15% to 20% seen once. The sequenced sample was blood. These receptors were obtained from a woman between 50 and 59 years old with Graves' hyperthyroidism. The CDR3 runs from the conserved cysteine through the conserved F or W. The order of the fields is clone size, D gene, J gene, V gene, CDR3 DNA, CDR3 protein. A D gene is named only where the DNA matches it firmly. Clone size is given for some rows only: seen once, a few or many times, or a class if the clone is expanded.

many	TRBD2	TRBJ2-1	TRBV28	TGTGCCAGCAACCCGACTAGCGGAGAGCAGTTCTTC	CASNPTSGEQFF
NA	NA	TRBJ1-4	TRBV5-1	TGCGCCAGCAGCTTTGGCGGGACGGGAAATGAAAAACTGTTTTTT	CASSFGGTGNEKLFF
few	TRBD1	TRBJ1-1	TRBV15	TGTGCCACCAGCAGGACAGGGGGGAACACTGAAGCTTTCTTT	CATSRTGGNTEAFF
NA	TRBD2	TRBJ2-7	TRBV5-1	TGCGCCAGCAGCGCGGGACTAGCGGGAGGGACTCGTGGGTACGAGCAGTACTTC	CASSAGLAGGTRGYEQYF
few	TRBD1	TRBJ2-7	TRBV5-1	TGCGCCAGCAGCTTGAGAAGGACAGGGGCTAGCTCCTACGAGCAGTACTTC	CASSLRRTGASSYEQYF
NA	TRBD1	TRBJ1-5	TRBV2	TGTGCCAGCAGGCTGGACAGGGTAACAGGTCAGCCCCAGCATTTT	CASRLDRVTGQPQHF
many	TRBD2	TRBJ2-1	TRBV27	TGTGCCAGCAGTCTCACCGGGACTAGCGGTTTTAATGAGCAGTTCTTC	CASSLTGTSGFNEQFF
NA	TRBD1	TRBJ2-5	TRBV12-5	TGTGCTAGTGCTCGGGACAGGGCGCAAGAGACCCAGTACTTC	CASARDRAQETQYF
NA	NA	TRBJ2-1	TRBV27	TGTGCCAGCAGTTTATCGAGAGGGTGGGATGAGCAGTTCTTC	CASSLSRGWDEQFF
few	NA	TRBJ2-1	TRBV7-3	TGTGCCAGCAGTCAAGGGGACCCCTCCTACAATGAGCAGTTCTTC	CASSQGDPSYNEQFF
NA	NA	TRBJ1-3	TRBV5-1	TGCGCCAGCAGCCACGGCGGGAGTGGAGAAAACACCATATATTTT	CASSHGGSGENTIYF
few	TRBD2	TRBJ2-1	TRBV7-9	TGTGCCAGCAGCACGCAGACTAGCGGGGGTCTTAATGAGCAGTTCTTC	CASSTQTSGGLNEQFF
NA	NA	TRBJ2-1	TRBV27	TGTGCCAGCAGTTTATCAGGGGGATTCGTCAATGAGCAGTTCTTC	CASSLSGGFVNEQFF
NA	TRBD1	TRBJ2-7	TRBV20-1	TGCAGTGCGAGGACAGGGCCGAAACCCCTTGAGCAGTACTTC	CSARTGPKPLEQYF
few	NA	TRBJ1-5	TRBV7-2	TGTGCCAGCAGTGCTTACTTAGATCAGCCCCAGCATTTT	CASSAYLDQPQHF
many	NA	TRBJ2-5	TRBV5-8	TGTGCCAGCAGCCTTAATGTCGGAGGTGGAGAGACCCAGTACTTC	CASSLNVGGGETQYF
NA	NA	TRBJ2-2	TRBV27	TGTGCCAGCAGTCGCCCGCGTGAGACAGGGAACACCGGGGAGCTGTTTTTT	CASSRPRETGNTGELFF
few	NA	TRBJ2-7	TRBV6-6	TGTGCCAGCAGTTACTCTGGGCAGGGGATGTACGAGCAGTACTTC	CASSYSGQGMYEQYF